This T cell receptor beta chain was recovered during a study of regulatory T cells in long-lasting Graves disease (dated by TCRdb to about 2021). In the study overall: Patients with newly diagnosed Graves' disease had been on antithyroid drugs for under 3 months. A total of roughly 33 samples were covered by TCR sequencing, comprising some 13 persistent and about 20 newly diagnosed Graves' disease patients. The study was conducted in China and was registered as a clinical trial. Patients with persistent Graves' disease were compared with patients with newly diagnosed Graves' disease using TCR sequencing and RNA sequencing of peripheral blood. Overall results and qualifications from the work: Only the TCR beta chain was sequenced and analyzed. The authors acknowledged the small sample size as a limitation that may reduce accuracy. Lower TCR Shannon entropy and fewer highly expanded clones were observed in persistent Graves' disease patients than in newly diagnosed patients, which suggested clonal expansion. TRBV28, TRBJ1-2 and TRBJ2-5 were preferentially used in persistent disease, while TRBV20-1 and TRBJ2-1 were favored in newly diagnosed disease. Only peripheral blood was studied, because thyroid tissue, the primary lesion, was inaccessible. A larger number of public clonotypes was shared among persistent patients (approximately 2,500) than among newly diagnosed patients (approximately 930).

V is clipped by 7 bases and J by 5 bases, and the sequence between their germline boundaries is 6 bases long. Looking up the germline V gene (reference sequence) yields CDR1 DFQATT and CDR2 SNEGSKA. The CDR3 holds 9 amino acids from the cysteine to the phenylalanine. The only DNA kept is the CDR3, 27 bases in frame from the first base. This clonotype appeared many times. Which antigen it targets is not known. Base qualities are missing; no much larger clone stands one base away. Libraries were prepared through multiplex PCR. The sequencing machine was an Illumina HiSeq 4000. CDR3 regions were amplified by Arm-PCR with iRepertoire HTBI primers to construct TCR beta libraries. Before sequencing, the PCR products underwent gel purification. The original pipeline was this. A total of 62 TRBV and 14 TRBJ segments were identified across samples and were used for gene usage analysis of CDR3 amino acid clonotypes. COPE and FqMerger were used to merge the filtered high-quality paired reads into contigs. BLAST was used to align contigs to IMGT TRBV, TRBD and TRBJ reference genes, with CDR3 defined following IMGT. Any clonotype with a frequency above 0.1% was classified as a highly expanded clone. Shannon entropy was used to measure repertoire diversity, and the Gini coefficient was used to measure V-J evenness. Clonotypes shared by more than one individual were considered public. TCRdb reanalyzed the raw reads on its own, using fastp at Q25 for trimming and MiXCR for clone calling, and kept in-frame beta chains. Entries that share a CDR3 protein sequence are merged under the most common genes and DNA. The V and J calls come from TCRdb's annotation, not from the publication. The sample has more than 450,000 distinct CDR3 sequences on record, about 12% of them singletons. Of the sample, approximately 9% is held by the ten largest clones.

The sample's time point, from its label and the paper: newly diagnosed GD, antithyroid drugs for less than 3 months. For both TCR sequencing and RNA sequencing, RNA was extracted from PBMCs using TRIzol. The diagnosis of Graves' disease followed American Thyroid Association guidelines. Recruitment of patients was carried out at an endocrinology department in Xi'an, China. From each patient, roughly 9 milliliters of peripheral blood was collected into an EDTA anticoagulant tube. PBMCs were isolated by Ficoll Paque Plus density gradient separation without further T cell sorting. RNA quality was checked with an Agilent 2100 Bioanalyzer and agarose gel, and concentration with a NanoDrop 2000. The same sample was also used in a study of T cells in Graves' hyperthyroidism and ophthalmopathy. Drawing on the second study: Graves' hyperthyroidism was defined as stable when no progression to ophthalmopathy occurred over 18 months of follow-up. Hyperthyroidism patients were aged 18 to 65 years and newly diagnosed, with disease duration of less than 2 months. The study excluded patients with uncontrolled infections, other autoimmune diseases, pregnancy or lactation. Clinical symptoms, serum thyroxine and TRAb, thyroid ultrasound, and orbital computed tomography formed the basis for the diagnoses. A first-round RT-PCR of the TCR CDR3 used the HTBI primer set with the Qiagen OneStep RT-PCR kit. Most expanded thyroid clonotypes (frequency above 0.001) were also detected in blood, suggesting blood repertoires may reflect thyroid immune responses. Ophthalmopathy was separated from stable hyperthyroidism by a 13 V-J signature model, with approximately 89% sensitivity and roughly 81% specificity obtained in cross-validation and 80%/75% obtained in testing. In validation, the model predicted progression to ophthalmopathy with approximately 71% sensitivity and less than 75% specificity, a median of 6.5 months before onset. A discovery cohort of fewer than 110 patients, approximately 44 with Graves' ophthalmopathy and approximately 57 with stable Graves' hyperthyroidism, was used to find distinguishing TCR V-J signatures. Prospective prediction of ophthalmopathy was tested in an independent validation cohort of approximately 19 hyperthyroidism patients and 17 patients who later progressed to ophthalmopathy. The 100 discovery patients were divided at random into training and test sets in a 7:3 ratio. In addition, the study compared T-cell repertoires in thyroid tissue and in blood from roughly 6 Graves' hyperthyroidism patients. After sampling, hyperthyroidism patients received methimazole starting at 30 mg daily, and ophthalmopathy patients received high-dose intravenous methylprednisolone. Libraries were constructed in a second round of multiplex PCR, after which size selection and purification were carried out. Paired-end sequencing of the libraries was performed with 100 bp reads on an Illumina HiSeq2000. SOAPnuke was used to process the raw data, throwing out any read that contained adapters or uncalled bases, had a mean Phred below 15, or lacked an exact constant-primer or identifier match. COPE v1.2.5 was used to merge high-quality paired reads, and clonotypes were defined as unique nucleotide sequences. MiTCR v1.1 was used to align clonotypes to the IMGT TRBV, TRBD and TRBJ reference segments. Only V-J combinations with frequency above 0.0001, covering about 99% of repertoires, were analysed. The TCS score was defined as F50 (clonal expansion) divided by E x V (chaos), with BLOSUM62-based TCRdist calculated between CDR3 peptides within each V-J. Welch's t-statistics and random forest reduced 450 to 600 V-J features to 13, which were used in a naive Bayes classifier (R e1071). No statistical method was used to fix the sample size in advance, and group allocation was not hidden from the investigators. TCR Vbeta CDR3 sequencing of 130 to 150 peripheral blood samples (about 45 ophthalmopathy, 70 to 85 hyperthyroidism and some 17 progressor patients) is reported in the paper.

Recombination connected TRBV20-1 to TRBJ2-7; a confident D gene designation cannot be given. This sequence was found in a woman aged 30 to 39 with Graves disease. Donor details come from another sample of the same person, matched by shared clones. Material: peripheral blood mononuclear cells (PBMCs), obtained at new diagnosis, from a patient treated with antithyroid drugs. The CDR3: CSVGNEQYF. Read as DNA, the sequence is TGCAGTGTGGGGAACGAGCAGTACTTC.